Following are 2 T cell receptor beta chains from one sample sequenced in a study of blood T cells in healthy people across ages (dated by TCRdb to the mid-2010s). Library construction relied on 5' RACE. TCRdb shows the sequencer as Illumina HiSeq 2500. A second PCR of roughly 7 to 11 cycles was performed with a sample-barcoded 5' primer and a J-beta primer mix. TCRdb reran the public reads through fastp at Q25 and MiXCR, keeping productive beta chains. Every entry covers one CDR3 protein and lists the most common genes and DNA from its rows. The sample table holds roughly 700,000 distinct CDR3 sequences, of which over 45% were seen once. About a third of the sample belongs to the ten largest clones. The source material was blood. The receptors were gathered from a woman between 55 and 75 years old in good health.

This clonotype showed up many times. J is TRBJ2-7 and V is TRBV7-2; no firm D call. CDR3 length equals 13 residues. Between the trimmed V and J ends, which lost 5 bases and 4 bases, there was a span of 12 bases. Germline values: CDR1 SGHTA, CDR2 FQGNSA. In DNA form, the CDR3 reads TGTGCCAGCAGCGTAGAGGCAGAATACGAGCAGTACTTC. This gives the protein CASSVEAEYEQYF.

This clonotype was seen a handful of times. J is TRBJ2-1 and V is TRBV29-1; 13 bases map to TRBD2. Unmatched junction bases numbered 13, after V lost 4 bases and J lost 13 bases. Germline-derived CDR1 and CDR2 are SQVTM and ANQGSEA. The CDR3 runs to 15 residues. The CDR3 sequence is CSVVTGTSGKETQFF. The DNA of the CDR3 is TGCAGCGTTGTCACCGGGACTAGCGGGAAAGAGACCCAGTTCTTC.